These T cell receptor beta chains were read from a single sample in a study of cytomegalovirus exposure and HLA in healthy donors. TCRdb keeps only in-frame clones here, not all; method: immunoSEQ multiplex PCR. This table holds more than 95,000 clones, approximately 10% found once. Input material: PBMCs. Every receptor here comes from a woman aged 18-30 years in good health and CMV-seropositive. Each CDR3 is given with its conserved first and last residue. A D gene is named only where the DNA matches it firmly. Clone size, where shown, is once, few, many, or a class for clones that have expanded.

j_gene | d_gene | abundance | v_gene | CDR3nt | CDR3aa
TRBJ1-6 | TRBD1 | - | TRBV6-5 | TGTGCCAGCAAGACAGGGTGGAATAATTCACCCCTCCACTTT | CASKTGWNNSPLHF
TRBJ2-1 | - | few | TRBV5-1 | TGCGCCAGCAGCTATAACAGAGTTTACAATGAGCAGTTCTTC | CASSYNRVYNEQFF
TRBJ1-2 | TRBD1 | - | TRBV2 | TGTGCCAGCAGTGTGGGGACAGGGTCCTTCTATGGCTACACCTTC | CASSVGTGSFYGYTF
TRBJ1-4 | TRBD1 | - | TRBV30 | TGTGCCTGGAGTGCAAATGCAAGGGGGCTTGAAAAACTGTTTTTT | CAWSANARGLEKLFF
TRBJ2-7 | - | - | TRBV5-1 | TGCGCCAGCAGCTTTACAGGGACGTACGAGCAGTACTTC | CASSFTGTYEQYF
TRBJ2-2 | TRBD1 | - | TRBV10-3 | TGTGCCAGCAGTCTCAGGGGGCCCGGGGAGCTGTTTTTT | CASSLRGPGELFF
TRBJ1-1 | - | few | TRBV28 | TGTGCCAGCAGTTTATTACAGGGAACTGAAGCTTTCTTT | CASSLLQGTEAFF
TRBJ1-2 | TRBD1 | - | TRBV4-1 | TGCGCCAGCAGCCAGGTTACAGGGGTTGACTATGGCTACACCTTC | CASSQVTGVDYGYTF
TRBJ2-1 | - | - | TRBV5-6 | TGTGCCAGCAGCTCGTACAATGAGCAGTTCTTC | CASSSYNEQFF
TRBJ1-1 | - | - | TRBV5-1 | TGCGCCAGCAGCTTGGATTCGGGGATGAACACTGAAGCTTTCTTT | CASSLDSGMNTEAFF